The 26 T cell receptor beta chains below come from one sample, sequenced in a study of early T cells in non-severe SARS-CoV-2 infection. TCRdb reprocessed the 5' RACE reads via MiXCR and lists one record per CDR3 protein. The table shows about 77,000 distinct CDR3 sequences, with about a sixth occurring only once. Sequenced material: whole blood. The receptor source for this set is an adult who was a healthcare worker with PCR-confirmed SARS-CoV-2 infection or an uninfected control (not recorded which).

This clonotype turned up a few times. The J gene is TRBJ2-1, the V gene TRBV11-3; D tentatively fits TRBD1 or TRBD2 (5 bases each). Trimming pared 5 bases from V and 7 bases from J, leaving 12 bases between. The CDR3 spans 13 residues. Germline V gene lookup returns CDR1 SGHNT and CDR2 YENEEA. CDR3 amino acids: CASSEVGPNEQFF. In DNA, the CDR3 is TGTGCCAGCAGCGAAGTGGGACCTAATGAGCAGTTCTTC.

In this sample, this clonotype turned up a few times. The chain employs TRBV5-6 and TRBJ1-6; D is perhaps TRBD1 (5 bases). The CDR3 contains 13 residues. CDR1 is SGHDT and CDR2 is YYEEEE in the germline V gene. V shed 3 bases and J shed 7 bases, with 8 bases lying between them. The CDR3 bases are TGTGCCAGCAGCTGGGGCCCGAATTCACCCCTCCACTTT. Residues: CASSWGPNSPLHF.

The chain combines TRBV7-9 with TRBJ2-7, with 7 bases that match TRBD1. Germline CDR1 SEHNR, CDR2 FQNEAQ (reference sequence). The CDR3 covers 15 residues. Trimming removed 1 base from V and 3 bases from J; junction bases left unmatched: 6. The CDR3 nucleotides read TGTGCCAGCAGCTTAGTGGGGGACAGAGTCTACGAGCAGTACTTC. Protein: CASSLVGDRVYEQYF.

V is TRBV12-3 or TRBV12-4 and J is TRBJ2-3; D may be TRBD1 (5 bases). V shed 2 bases and J shed 0 bases, with 9 bases lying between them. CDR3 size: 15 residues. Here the CDR3 DNA reads TGTGCCAGCAGTTTACAGGGCACTAGCACAGATACGCAGTATTTT. Translating gives CASSLQGTSTDTQYF.

This clonotype was recorded a few times. In nucleotides, the CDR3 is TGTGCCAGCGGGACAGGGATGAACACTGAAGCTTTCTTT. The encoded protein is CASGTGMNTEAFF. The V call is TRBV5-6, the J call TRBJ1-1; 9 nucleotides match TRBD1. V dropped 7 bases and J dropped 0; count of bases not matched to a gene: 1. The CDR3 has 13 residues. Per the germline V gene, CDR1 is SGHDT and CDR2 is YYEEEE. The whole variable domain, remainder taken from reference TRBV5-6 and TRBJ1-1, is DAGVTQSPTHLIKTRGQQVTLRCSPKSGHDTVSWYQQALGQGPQFIFQYYEEEERQRGNFPDRFSGHQFPNYSSELNVNALLLGDSALYLCASGTGMNTEAFFGQGTRLTVV.

This clonotype was detected many times. The rearrangement links TRBV29-1 to TRBJ2-7, with D possibly TRBD1 on 6 matching bases. Germline V gene lookup returns CDR1 SQVTM and CDR2 ANQGSEA. Trimming cost V 4 bases and J 5 bases, with 18 bases left between them. CDR3 length equals 14 residues. The CDR3 sequence is CSVARGTQTNEQYF. DNA for the CDR3: TGCAGCGTTGCCCGAGGGACACAGACTAACGAGCAGTACTTC.

This rearrangement joins TRBV28 to TRBJ2-2; no reliable D call. Per the germline V gene, CDR1 is MDHEN and CDR2 is SYDVKM. V was trimmed by 10 bases and J by 2 bases, leaving 5 bases between them. There are 11 residues in the CDR3. CDR3 sequence (DNA): TGTGCCATCGGTAACACCGGGGAGCTGTTTTTT. Translated, it gives CAIGNTGELFF.

This clonotype was observed once. Germline and junction disagree at one end, which may indicate a read error. The chain couples TRBV20-1 to TRBJ2-7; D is unclear. Germline V lookup: CDR1 DFQATT, CDR2 SNEGSKA (reference sequence). This CDR3 comprises 13 residues. In DNA, the CDR3 is TGCAGTGCTGGAGAAAGAGTTACCTACGAGCAGTACTTC. It encodes CSAGERVTYEQYF.

A few counts support this clonotype. V gene TRBV4-1 combines with J gene TRBJ2-7; maybe TRBD1 (6 bases). This CDR3 has 15 amino acids. Germline V gene lookup returns CDR1 MGHRA and CDR2 YSYEKL. The ends were cut back, 0 bases at V and 1 base at J, with 10 bases in the middle. CDR3: CASSQDRTVSYEQYF. Written as DNA, the CDR3 is TGCGCCAGCAGCCAAGATAGGACAGTATCCTACGAGCAGTACTTC.

The chain recombines TRBV19 with TRBJ1-2; D is undetermined. The CDR3 has 16 amino acids. Germline loops: CDR1 LNHDA, CDR2 SQIVND (reference sequence). Trimming cost V 2 bases and J 3 bases, with 16 bases left between them. Written as DNA, the CDR3 is TGTGCCAGTAGTATATCTGCGTCCCAAAGGGACTATGGCTACACCTTC. Protein sequence: CASSISASQRDYGYTF. Supplemented by reference TRBV19 and TRBJ1-2, the full variable domain reads DGGITQSPKYLFRKEGQNVTLSCEQNLNHDAMYWYRQDPGQGLRLIYYSQIVNDFQKGDIAEGYSVSREKKESFPLTVTSAQKNPTAFYLCASSISASQRDYGYTFGSGTRLTVV.

At least ten counts were recorded for this clonotype. The chain combines TRBV11-2 with TRBJ2-3; no clear D gene. The germline CDR1 and CDR2 sequences are SGHAT and FQNNGV. Between the trimmed V and J ends, which lost 4 bases and 8 bases, there was a span of 16 bases. The CDR3 spans 14 residues. The chain's CDR3 is CASSSTPDARTQYF. DNA for the CDR3: TGTGCCAGCAGCTCGACCCCTGATGCGCGTACGCAGTATTTT.

The V gene is TRBV28, the J gene TRBJ1-2, with 7 bases fitting TRBD1. The trim removed 5 bases at V and 4 bases at J, leaving 7 bases unmatched. CDR3 length equals 14 residues. Looked up from germline, CDR1 is MDHEN and CDR2 is SYDVKM. CDR3 coding DNA: TGTGCCAGCAGTGCCTACAGGGGAGGCTATGGCTACACCTTC. Translation gives CASSAYRGGYGYTF.

This clonotype came up a few times. The genes are TRBV5-6 and TRBJ1-3, with TRBD1 matching over 7 bases. The CDR3 is 16 amino acids. Trimming took 5 bases from V and 4 from J; bases not matched to a gene: 12. Germline V lookup: CDR1 SGHDT, CDR2 YYEEEE. CDR3 nucleotide sequence: TGTGCCAGCAGTGACCTGGGACAGTTGACAGGAAACACCATATATTTT. Residues: CASSDLGQLTGNTIYF.

The CDR3 spells CASSPLAGENTEAFF. CDR3 coding DNA: TGTGCCAGCTCACCACTGGCAGGAGAGAACACTGAAGCTTTCTTT. This rearrangement joins TRBV18 to TRBJ1-1; unclear D gene. V was shortened by 1 base and J by 1 base, with 10 bases between the two germline ends. The CDR3 extends over 15 amino acids. CDR1 is KGHSH and CDR2 is LQKENI in the germline V gene.

This clonotype was observed a few times. The rearrangement links TRBV3-1 to TRBJ1-2; D may be TRBD1 (6 bases). The V end lost 3 bases, the J end lost 6 bases, and 20 bases lay between the germline ends. Germline CDR1 LGHDT, CDR2 YNNKEL (reference sequence). This CDR3 comprises 16 residues. This chain's CDR3 is CASSHLHSAGAHGYTF. The CDR3 DNA sequence: TGTGCCAGCAGCCACCTACACTCCGCAGGGGCTCATGGCTACACCTTC.

This clonotype was counted between two and nine times. V and J are TRBV28 and TRBJ1-4; 7 nucleotides line up with TRBD1. This CDR3 contains 17 residues. Losses at the gene ends were 8 bases for V and 0 bases for J; bases not matched to a gene: 12. Germline CDR1 MDHEN, CDR2 SYDVKM. The CDR3 loop reads CASRDSTEGATNEKLFF. The CDR3 bases are TGTGCCAGCCGGGACAGTACAGAAGGGGCAACTAATGAAAAACTGTTTTTT.

This clonotype was seen a handful of times. The V gene is TRBV12-5, the J gene TRBJ2-1; a weak D match, TRBD2 (6 bases). The CDR3 runs 16 residues. Trimming shortened V by 5 bases and J by 0 bases, and 14 bases separated the two germline ends. The germline CDR1 and CDR2 sequences are LGHNT and FRNRAP. The CDR3 sequence is CASGLGGAISYNEQFF. CDR3 sequence (DNA): TGTGCTAGTGGTCTTGGCGGGGCCATCTCCTACAATGAGCAGTTCTTC.

This clonotype was counted a few times. The DNA for the CDR3 is TGCAGTGCTAGAGCCCAGCGGGGGCCCTACGAGCAGTACTTC. It codes for CSARAQRGPYEQYF. The rearrangement uses TRBV20-1 and TRBJ2-7; TRBD2 matches 8 bases. The trim removed 1 base at V and 2 bases at J, leaving 4 bases unmatched. The CDR3 extends over 14 amino acids. Looked up from germline, CDR1 is DFQATT and CDR2 is SNEGSKA (reference sequence).

The rearrangement links TRBV12-3 or TRBV12-4 to TRBJ1-5; D call uncertain. This CDR3 comprises 17 residues. V gave up 1 base and J gave up 6 bases, with 19 bases separating them. CDR3 coding DNA: TGTGCCAGCAGTTTAGTCGGTACGAGGCATTCGGGTCAGCCCCAGCATTTT. The encoded protein is CASSLVGTRHSGQPQHF.

This clonotype was seen a few times. CDR3 protein: CASRLKAPYEQYF. DNA for the CDR3: TGTGCCAGCAGACTTAAGGCCCCCTACGAGCAGTACTTC. V is TRBV28 and J is TRBJ2-7, with unresolved D. With 6 bases removed from V and 2 bases from J, the gap between germline ends came to 11 bases. Looked up from germline, CDR1 is MDHEN and CDR2 is SYDVKM. The CDR3 sequence is 13 residues long.

The sample holds a few counts of this clonotype. This sequence joins TRBV7-2 and TRBJ2-1; the match to TRBD2 covers 8 bases. The CDR3 has 14 amino acids. J gave up 2 bases and V 6 bases, and 3 bases lay outside the gene matches. Germline CDR1 and CDR2: SGHTA and FQGNSA. The CDR3 sequence is CASRSGLAYNEQFF. CDR3 DNA sequence: TGTGCCAGCAGGTCGGGACTAGCCTACAATGAGCAGTTCTTC.

This clonotype was seen only a few times. V and J are TRBV6-5 and TRBJ2-7; D ambiguous. CDR1 MNHEY and CDR2 SVGAGI come from the germline V gene. The CDR3 sequence is 13 residues long. Trimming took off 6 bases at V and 12 bases at J, with 21 bases between the two ends. CDR3 DNA sequence: TGTGCCAGCAGAGACCCTTCGGAGAATCTTGGGTACTTC. It encodes CASRDPSENLGYF.

This clonotype was seen more than once but under ten times. The chain links TRBV2 to TRBJ1-4; the D is unclear. Trimming pared 6 bases from V and 5 bases from J, leaving 10 bases between. Germline V gene data show CDR1 as SNHLY and CDR2 as FYNNEI. The CDR3 length is 13 residues. The CDR3 nucleotides are TGTGCCAGCAGCCGGGGAGAAAATGAAAAACTGTTTTTT. Its translation: CASSRGENEKLFF.

J is TRBJ2-2 and V is TRBV2; D perhaps matches TRBD2 (5 bases). Deletions cut 7 bases from V and 6 bases from J, with 12 bases between. This CDR3 has 13 residues. CDR1 is SNHLY, CDR2 FYNNEI, per germline. This chain's CDR3 is CASIPDSAGELFF. Here the CDR3 DNA reads TGTGCCAGCATTCCGGACTCGGCCGGGGAGCTGTTTTTT.

This clonotype was detected only a few times. The V and J genes are TRBV18 and TRBJ1-2; a possible D gene is TRBD1 (5 bases). The CDR3 sequence is 13 residues long. Germline CDR1 is KGHSH and CDR2 is LQKENI. V gave up 4 bases and J gave up 8 bases, with 14 bases separating them. DNA of the CDR3: TGTGCCAGCTCACGGGACCCGCTGGGAGGCTACACCTTC. Protein sequence: CASSRDPLGGYTF.

This sequence joins TRBV28 and TRBJ1-1; no clear D gene. CDR3 length: 14 amino acids. V lost 0 bases, J lost 5 bases, and 10 bases lay in between. Germline V CDR1 and CDR2: MDHEN, SYDVKM. The CDR3 nucleotides are TGTGCCAGCAGTTTATGGGCCAGCAAGACTGAAGCTTTCTTT. This sequence encodes CASSLWASKTEAFF.